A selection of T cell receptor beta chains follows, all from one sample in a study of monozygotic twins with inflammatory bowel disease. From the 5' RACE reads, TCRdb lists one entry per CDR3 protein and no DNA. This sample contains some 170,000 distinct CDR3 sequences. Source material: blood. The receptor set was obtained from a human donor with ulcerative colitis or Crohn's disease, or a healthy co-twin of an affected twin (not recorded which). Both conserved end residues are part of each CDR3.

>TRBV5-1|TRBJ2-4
CASSLGLNLGGIQYF
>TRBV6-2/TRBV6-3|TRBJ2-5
CASSYTPQETQYF
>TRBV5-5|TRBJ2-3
CASSDGSLGTQYF
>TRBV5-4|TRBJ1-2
CASSRADRGYTF
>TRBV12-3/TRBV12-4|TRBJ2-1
CASSRTGNNEQFF
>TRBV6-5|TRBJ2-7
CASSYSGPGGDEQYF
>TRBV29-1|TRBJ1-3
CSVGASSGNTIYF
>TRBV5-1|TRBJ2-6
CASSWVKGGPSSGANVLTF
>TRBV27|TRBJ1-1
CASSNSLYFGQGASSEAFF
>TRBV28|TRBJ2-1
CASSYSSGGYYNEQFF
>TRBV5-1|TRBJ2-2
CASSLSGELFF
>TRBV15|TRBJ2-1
CATSSPDSINEQFF
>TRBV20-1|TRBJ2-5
CSAIHTGETQYF
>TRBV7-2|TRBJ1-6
CASSPLSYSPLHF
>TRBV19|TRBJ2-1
CASSPRLAPNEQFF
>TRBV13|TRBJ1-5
CASTRGGNQPQHF
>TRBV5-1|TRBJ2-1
CASSLEGPRVHEQFF
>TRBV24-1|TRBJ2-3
CATSDWDSTDTQYF